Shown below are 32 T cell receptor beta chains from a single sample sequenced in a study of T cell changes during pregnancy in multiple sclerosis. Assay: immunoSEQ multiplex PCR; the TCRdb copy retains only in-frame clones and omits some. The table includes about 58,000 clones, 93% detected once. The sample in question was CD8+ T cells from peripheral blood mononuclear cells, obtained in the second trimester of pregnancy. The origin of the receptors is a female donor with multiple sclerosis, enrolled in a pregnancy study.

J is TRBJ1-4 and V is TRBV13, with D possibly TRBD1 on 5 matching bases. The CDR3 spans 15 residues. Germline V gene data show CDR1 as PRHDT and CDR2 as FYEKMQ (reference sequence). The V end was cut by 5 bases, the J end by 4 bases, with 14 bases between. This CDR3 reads CASSLGGLGNEKLFF. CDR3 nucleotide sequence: TGTGCCAGCAGCCTCGGGGGGTTAGGTAATGAAAAACTGTTTTTT.

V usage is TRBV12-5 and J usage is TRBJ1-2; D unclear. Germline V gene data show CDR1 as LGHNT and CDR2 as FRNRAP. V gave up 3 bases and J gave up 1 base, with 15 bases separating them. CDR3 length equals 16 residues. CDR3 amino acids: CASGFSSFGSNYGYTF. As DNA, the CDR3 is TGTGCTAGTGGTTTTTCATCCTTCGGGAGTAACTATGGCTACACCTTC.

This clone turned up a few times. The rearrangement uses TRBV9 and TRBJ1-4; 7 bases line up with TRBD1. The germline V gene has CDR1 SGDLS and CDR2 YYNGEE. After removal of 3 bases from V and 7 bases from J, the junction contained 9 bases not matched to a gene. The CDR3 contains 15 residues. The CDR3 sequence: CASSATGATTEKLFF. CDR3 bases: TGTGCCAGCAGCGCCACAGGGGCGACGACTGAAAAACTGTTTTTT.

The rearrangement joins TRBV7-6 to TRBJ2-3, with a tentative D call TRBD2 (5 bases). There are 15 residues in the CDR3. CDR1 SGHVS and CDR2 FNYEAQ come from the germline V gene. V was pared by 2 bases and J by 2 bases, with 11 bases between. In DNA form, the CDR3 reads TGTGCCAGCAGCTTAAGGGCGGGTACCACAGATACGCAGTATTTT. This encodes CASSLRAGTTDTQYF.

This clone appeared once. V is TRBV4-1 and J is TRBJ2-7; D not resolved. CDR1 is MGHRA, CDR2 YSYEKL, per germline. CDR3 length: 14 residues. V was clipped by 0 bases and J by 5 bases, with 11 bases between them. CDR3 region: CASSQENGQNEQYF. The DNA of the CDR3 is TGCGCCAGCAGCCAAGAAAATGGGCAGAACGAGCAGTACTTC.

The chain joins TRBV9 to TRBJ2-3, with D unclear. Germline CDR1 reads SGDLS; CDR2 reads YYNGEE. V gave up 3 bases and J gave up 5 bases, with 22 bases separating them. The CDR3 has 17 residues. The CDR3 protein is CASSGRKTRPSEDTQYF. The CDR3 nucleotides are TGTGCCAGCAGCGGGCGGAAGACGCGGCCTTCTGAAGATACGCAGTATTTT. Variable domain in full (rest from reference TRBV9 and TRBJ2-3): DSGVTQTPKHLITATGQRVTLRCSPRSGDLSVYWYQQSLDQGLQFLIQYYNGEERAKGNILERFSAQQFPDLHSELNLSSLELGDSALYFCASSGRKTRPSEDTQYFGPGTRLTVL.

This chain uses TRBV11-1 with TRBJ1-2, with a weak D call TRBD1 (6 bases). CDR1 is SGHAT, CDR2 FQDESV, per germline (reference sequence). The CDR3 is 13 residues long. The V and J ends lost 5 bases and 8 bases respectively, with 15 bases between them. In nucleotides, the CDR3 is TGTGCCAGCAGCCACCCGACAGGAGACGGCTACACCTTC. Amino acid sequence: CASSHPTGDGYTF.

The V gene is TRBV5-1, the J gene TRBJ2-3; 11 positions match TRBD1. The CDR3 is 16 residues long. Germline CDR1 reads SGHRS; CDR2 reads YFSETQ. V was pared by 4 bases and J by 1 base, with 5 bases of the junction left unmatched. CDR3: CASSSGQGARTDTQYF. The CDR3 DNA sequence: TGCGCCAGCAGCAGCGGACAGGGGGCGCGCACAGATACGCAGTATTTT.

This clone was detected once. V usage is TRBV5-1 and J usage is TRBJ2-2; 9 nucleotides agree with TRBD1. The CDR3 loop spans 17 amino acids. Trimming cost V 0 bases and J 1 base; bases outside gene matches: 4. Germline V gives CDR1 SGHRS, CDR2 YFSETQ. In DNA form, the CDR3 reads TGCGCCAGCAGCTTGGGCCCGGGACAGGGGAACACCGGGGAGCTGTTTTTT. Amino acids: CASSLGPGQGNTGELFF.

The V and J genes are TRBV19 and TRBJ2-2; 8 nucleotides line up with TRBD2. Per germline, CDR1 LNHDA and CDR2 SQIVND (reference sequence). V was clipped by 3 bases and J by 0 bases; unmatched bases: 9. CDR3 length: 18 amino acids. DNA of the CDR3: TGTGCCAGTAGTATTATCTCTGGCGGGGGGACGAACACCGGGGAGCTGTTTTTT. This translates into CASSIISGGGTNTGELFF.

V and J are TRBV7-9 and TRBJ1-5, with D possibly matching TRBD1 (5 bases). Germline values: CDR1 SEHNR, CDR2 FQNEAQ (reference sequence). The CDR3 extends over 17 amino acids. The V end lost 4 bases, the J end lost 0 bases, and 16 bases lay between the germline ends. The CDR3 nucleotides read TGTGCCAGCAGCTCAAACCCCGGCGGGGGTAGCAATCAGCCCCAGCATTTT. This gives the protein CASSSNPGGGSNQPQHF. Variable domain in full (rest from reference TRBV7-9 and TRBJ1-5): DTGVSQNPRHKITKRGQNVTFRCDPISEHNRLYWYRQTLGQGPEFLTYFQNEAQLEKSRLLSDRFSAERPKGSFSTLEIQRTEQGDSAMYLCASSSNPGGGSNQPQHFGDGTRLSIL.

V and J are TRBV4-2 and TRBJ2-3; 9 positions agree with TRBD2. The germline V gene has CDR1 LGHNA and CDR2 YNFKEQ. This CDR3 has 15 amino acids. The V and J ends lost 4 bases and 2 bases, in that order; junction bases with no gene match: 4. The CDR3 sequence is CASSLLAGDTDTQYF. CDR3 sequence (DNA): TGTGCCAGCAGCCTCTTAGCGGGAGACACAGATACGCAGTATTTT.

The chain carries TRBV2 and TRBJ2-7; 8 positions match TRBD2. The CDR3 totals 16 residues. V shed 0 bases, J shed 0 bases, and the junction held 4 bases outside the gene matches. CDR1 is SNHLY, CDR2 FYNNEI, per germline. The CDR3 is CASSEAGSGGSYEQYF. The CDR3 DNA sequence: TGTGCCAGCAGTGAAGCAGGCAGCGGGGGCTCCTACGAGCAGTACTTC.

DNA for the CDR3: TGCAGCGTTGATCAGGGGCTGAACACTGAAGCTTTCTTT. Its protein is CSVDQGLNTEAFF. The genes are TRBV29-1 and TRBJ1-1, with D tentatively TRBD1 (6 bases). The ends were cut back, 3 bases at V and 0 bases at J, with 8 bases in the middle. Per the germline V gene, CDR1 is SQVTM and CDR2 is ANQGSEA. This CDR3 comprises 13 residues.

CDR3 DNA sequence: TGTGCCAGCAGCTTAGTGGGGACTAGCGGGGGGATTCCCTACGAGCAGTACTTC. Residues: CASSLVGTSGGIPYEQYF. This chain connects TRBV7-6 to TRBJ2-7, with 15 bases matching TRBD2. V shed 1 base and J 2 bases; nucleotides not matched to a gene: 6. This CDR3 has 18 amino acids. Germline V gives CDR1 SGHVS, CDR2 FNYEAQ.

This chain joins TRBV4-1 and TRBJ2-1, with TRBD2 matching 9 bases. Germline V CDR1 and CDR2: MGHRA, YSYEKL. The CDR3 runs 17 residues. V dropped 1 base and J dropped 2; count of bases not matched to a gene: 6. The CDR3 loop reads CASSQALGGRAYNEQFF. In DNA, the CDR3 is TGCGCCAGCAGCCAAGCTTTGGGCGGGAGGGCCTACAATGAGCAGTTCTTC.

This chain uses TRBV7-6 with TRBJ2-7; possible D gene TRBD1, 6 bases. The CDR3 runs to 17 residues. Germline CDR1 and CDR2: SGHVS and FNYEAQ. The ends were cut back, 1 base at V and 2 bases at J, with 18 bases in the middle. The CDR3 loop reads CASSLETGANSAYEQYF. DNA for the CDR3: TGTGCCAGCAGCTTAGAGACAGGAGCTAACTCCGCCTACGAGCAGTACTTC.

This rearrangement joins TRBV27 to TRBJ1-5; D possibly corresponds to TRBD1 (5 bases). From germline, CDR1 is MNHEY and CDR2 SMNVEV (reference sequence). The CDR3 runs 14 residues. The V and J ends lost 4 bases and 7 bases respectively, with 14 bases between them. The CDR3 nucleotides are TGTGCCAGCAGTTCAGCAGGGTTGGGCCAGCCCCAGCATTTT. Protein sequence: CASSSAGLGQPQHF.

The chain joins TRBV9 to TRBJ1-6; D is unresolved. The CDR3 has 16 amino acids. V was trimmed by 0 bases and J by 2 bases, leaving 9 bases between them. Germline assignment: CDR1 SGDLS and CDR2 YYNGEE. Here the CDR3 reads CASSVDHSPYNSPLHF. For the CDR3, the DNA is TGTGCCAGCAGCGTAGATCACAGCCCCTATAATTCACCCCTCCACTTT.

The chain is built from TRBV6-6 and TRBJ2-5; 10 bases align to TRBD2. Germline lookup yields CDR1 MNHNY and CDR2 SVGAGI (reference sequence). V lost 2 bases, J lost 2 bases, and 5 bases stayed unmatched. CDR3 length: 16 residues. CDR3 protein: CASSYTEREGQETQYF. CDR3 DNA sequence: TGTGCCAGCAGTTACACTGAGCGGGAGGGACAAGAGACCCAGTACTTC.

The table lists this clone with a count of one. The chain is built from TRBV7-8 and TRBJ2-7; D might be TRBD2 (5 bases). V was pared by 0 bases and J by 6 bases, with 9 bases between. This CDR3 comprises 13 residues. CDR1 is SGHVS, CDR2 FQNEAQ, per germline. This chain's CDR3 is CASSLAGGSEQYF. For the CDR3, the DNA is TGTGCCAGCAGCTTAGCAGGTGGGAGCGAGCAGTACTTC. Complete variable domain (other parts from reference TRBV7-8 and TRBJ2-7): GAGVSQSPRYKVAKRGQDVALRCDPISGHVSLFWYQQALGQGPEFLTYFQNEAQLDKSGLPSDRFFAERPEGSVSTLKIQRTQQEDSAVYLCASSLAGGSEQYFGPGTRLTVT.

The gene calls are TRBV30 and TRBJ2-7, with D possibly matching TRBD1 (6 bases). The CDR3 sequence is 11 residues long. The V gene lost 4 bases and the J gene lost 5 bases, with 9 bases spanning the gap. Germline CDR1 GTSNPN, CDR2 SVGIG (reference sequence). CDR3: CAWTYRDEQYF. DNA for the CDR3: TGTGCCTGGACTTACAGGGACGAGCAGTACTTC.

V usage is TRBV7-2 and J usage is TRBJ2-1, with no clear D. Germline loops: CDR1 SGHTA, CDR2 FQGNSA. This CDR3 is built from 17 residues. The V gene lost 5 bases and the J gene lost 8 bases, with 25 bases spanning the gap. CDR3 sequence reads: CASSVPRNTPRFYEQFF. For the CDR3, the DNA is TGTGCCAGCAGCGTTCCCCGGAACACCCCGAGGTTTTATGAGCAGTTCTTC.

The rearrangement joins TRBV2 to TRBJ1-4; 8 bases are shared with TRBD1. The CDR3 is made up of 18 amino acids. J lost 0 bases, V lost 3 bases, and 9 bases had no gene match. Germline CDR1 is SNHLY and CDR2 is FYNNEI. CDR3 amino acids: CASSDRDRTYATNEKLFF. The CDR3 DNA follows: TGTGCCAGCAGTGACCGGGACAGGACTTATGCAACTAATGAAAAACTGTTTTTT.

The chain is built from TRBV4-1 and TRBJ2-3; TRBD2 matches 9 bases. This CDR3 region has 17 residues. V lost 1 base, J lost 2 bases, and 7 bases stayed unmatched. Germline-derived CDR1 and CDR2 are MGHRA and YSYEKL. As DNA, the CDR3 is TGCGCCAGCAGCCAAGCCGAACTAGCGGGCCTCACAGATACGCAGTATTTT. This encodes CASSQAELAGLTDTQYF.

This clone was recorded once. CDR3 amino acids: CASSLGLLAGAPSTDTQYF. The CDR3 region has the DNA TGTGCCAGCAGCTTAGGTTTACTAGCGGGAGCGCCTAGCACAGATACGCAGTATTTT. The J gene is TRBJ2-3, the V gene TRBV7-6; 11 positions match TRBD2. The V and J ends lost 1 base and 0 bases, in that order; junction bases with no gene match: 9. In germline, CDR1 is SGHVS, CDR2 FNYEAQ. This CDR3 spans 19 amino acids.

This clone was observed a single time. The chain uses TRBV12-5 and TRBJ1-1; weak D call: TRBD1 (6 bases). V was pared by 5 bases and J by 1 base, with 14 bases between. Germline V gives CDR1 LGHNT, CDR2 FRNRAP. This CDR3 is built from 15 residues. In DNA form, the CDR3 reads TGTGCTAGTGGTCCTCCGGACAGCCGGAACACTGAAGCTTTCTTT. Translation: CASGPPDSRNTEAFF.

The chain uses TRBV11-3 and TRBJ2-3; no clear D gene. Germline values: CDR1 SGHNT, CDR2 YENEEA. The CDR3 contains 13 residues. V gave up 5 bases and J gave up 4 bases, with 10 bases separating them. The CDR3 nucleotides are TGTGCCAGCAGCGCAGGCTCGGCAGATACGCAGTATTTT. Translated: CASSAGSADTQYF.

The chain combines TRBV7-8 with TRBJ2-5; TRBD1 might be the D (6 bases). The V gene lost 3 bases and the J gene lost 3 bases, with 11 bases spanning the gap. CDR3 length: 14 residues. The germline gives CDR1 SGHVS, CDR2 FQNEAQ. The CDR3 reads CASSFFPGEETQYF. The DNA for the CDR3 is TGTGCCAGCAGCTTTTTCCCAGGGGAAGAGACCCAGTACTTC.

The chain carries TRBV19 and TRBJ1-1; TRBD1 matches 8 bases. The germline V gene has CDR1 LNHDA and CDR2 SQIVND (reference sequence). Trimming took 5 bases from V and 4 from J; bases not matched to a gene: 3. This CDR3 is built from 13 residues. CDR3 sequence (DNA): TGTGCCAGTAGTTTTACAGGGGGCACTGAAGCTTTCTTT. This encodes CASSFTGGTEAFF.

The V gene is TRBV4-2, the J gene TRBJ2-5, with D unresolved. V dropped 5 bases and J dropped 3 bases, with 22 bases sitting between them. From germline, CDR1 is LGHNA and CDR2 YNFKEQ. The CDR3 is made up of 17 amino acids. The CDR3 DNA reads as TGTGCCAGCAGCTCCCCCCGGAGATTAAAAAATAAAGAGACCCAGTACTTC. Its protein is CASSSPRRLKNKETQYF.

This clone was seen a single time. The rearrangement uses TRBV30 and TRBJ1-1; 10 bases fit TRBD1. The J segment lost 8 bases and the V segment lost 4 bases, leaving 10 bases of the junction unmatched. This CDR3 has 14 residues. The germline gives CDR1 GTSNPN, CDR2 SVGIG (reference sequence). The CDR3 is CAWTTGWGQGEAFF. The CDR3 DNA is TGTGCCTGGACAACAGGGTGGGGACAGGGGGAAGCTTTCTTT.